A single sample gave rise to the 2 T cell receptor beta chains below, sequenced in a study of blood T cell repertoires in COVID-19. Repertoires were generated with immunoSEQ multiplex PCR, while TCRdb's copy carries only in-frame clones and drops some. Seen here are some 330,000 clones, approximately 87% observed once, and the top ten hold roughly 4%. Material for sequencing was peripheral blood. All receptors derive from a woman aged 45 to 65 with active or convalescent COVID-19.

V gene TRBV11-2 combines with J gene TRBJ2-3; D might be TRBD2 (5 bases). V gave up 5 bases and J gave up 2 bases, with 17 bases separating them. CDR3 size: 16 residues. The germline gives CDR1 SGHAT, CDR2 FQNNGV. The CDR3 DNA reads as TGTGCCAGCAGCGGATTAGGACTGCTCGACACAGATACGCAGTATTTT. Translation: CASSGLGLLDTDTQYF.

The J gene is TRBJ2-3, the V gene TRBV7-8; 9 nucleotides agree with TRBD2. The CDR3 sequence is 13 residues long. The ends lost 8 bases at V and 1 base at J; junction bases unmatched: 1. In germline, CDR1 is SGHVS, CDR2 FQNEAQ. The DNA for the CDR3 is TGTGCCAGCGAGCGGGGGGGCACAGATACGCAGTATTTT. Translating gives CASERGGTDTQYF.